This T cell receptor beta chain was captured by sequencing in a study of OX40 agonist ivuxolimab in advanced cancers. Study-wide background: Patients were treated with intravenous ivuxolimab, dosed at 0.01 to 10 mg/kg and infused every 2 weeks. Findings of the study overall: Expanded peripheral T-cell antigen specificity went undetermined. Patients who responded partially at 0.1-3.0 mg/kg showed clonal expansion ranking among the lowest.

Clones were sequenced by immunoSEQ multiplex PCR, and TCRdb holds only the in-frame ones, with some missing. The repertoire holds tens of thousands of clones, with 70% to 90% as singletons. At cycle 4 day 1, cycle 7 day 1, and baseline, blood was sampled. The CDR3 is 13 residues long. Germline assignment: CDR1 SNHLY and CDR2 FYNNEI. The germline V and J ends were trimmed by 6 bases and 6 bases, with 9 bases remaining between them. A note on this clone: Its antigen is undetermined.

The receptor was derived from an adult with an advanced solid tumor such as melanoma, head and neck, liver or kidney cancer. The chain carries TRBV2 and TRBJ1-6; D ambiguous. The source was CD4+ or CD8+ T cells sorted from blood, collected in a trial of the OX40 agonist ivuxolimab. CDR3 DNA: TGTGCCAGCAGCACGACCATTAATTCACCCCTCCACTTT. Translated, it gives CASSTTINSPLHF.